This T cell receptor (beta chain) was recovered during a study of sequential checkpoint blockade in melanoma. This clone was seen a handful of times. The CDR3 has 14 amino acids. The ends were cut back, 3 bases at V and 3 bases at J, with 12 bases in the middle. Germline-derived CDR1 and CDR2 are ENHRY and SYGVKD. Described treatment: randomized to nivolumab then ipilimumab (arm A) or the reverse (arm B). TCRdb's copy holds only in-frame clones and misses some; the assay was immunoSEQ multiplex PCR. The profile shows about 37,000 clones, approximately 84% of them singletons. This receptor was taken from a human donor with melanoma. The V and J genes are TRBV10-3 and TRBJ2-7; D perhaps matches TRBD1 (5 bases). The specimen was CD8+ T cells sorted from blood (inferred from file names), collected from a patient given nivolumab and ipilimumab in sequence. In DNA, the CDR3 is TGTGCCATCAGTGAAGGGGAAACCTACTACGAGCAGTACTTC. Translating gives CAISEGETYYEQYF.